One and the same sample provided the 17 T cell receptor beta chains below, sequenced in a study of shared clonotypes between healthy human individuals. Only in-frame clones appear in the TCRdb table, and some are missing; sequencing was by immunoSEQ multiplex PCR. Among some 2,000,000 clones listed, roughly 95% were seen once. The specimen sequenced was naive CD4+ T cells sorted from blood. Subset given: CD45RA+ positively selected. The source is a man aged 18 to 29 in good health.

The CDR3 coding sequence is TGTGCCAGCAGTACACCCCCAGGGGTGGAAGCTTTCTTT. This encodes CASSTPPGVEAFF. The gene calls are TRBV6-6 and TRBJ1-1, with D tentatively TRBD1 (6 bases). V lost 5 bases and J lost 8, with 15 bases in between. This CDR3 spans 13 amino acids. CDR1 and CDR2 from the germline V gene are MNHNY and SVGAGI (reference sequence).

V and J are TRBV6-5 and TRBJ1-5; unclear D gene. CDR1 and CDR2 (germline): MNHEY, SVGAGI. Between the trimmed V and J ends, which lost 8 bases and 6 bases, there was a span of 8 bases. There are 11 residues in the CDR3. CDR3 protein: CASLAGQPQHF. CDR3 nucleotide sequence: TGTGCCAGCTTGGCAGGTCAGCCCCAGCATTTT.

This clone was seen a handful of times. The chain carries TRBV5-5 and TRBJ1-4; TRBD1 matches 10 bases. In germline, CDR1 is SGHKS, CDR2 YYEKEE (reference sequence). J lost 5 bases, V lost 0 bases, and 1 base had no gene match. The CDR3 has 15 amino acids. This chain's CDR3 is CASSLVGQGNEKLFF. Here the CDR3 DNA reads TGTGCCAGCAGCTTGGTGGGACAGGGGAATGAAAAACTGTTTTTT.

V and J are TRBV11-1 and TRBJ1-2, with unresolved D. V was shortened by 5 bases and J by 1 base, with 11 bases between the two germline ends. The CDR3 has 14 residues. Germline CDR1 reads SGHAT; CDR2 reads FQDESV (reference sequence). In nucleotides, the CDR3 is TGTGCCAGCAGCGGCCCCGGAGTTAACTATGGCTACACCTTC. Its translation: CASSGPGVNYGYTF.

J is TRBJ2-2 and V is TRBV9; a possible D gene is TRBD1 (6 bases). This CDR3 contains 14 residues. Germline V gene data show CDR1 as SGDLS and CDR2 as YYNGEE. The V end was cut by 7 bases, the J end by 5 bases, with 15 bases between. CDR3 loop: CASGSTGITGELFF. DNA of the CDR3: TGTGCCAGCGGCTCAACAGGGATTACCGGGGAGCTGTTTTTT. Full variable domain (missing parts from reference TRBV9 and TRBJ2-2): DSGVTQTPKHLITATGQRVTLRCSPRSGDLSVYWYQQSLDQGLQFLIQYYNGEERAKGNILERFSAQQFPDLHSELNLSSLELGDSALYFCASGSTGITGELFFGEGSRLTVL.

Note on this clone: A read error may be the cause here, since a much bigger clone is one base away. The V and J genes are TRBV18 and TRBJ2-7; no clear D gene. CDR3 length equals 15 residues. Trimming took off 1 base at V and 3 bases at J, with 13 bases between the two ends. Germline values: CDR1 KGHSH, CDR2 LQKENI. CDR3 nucleotide sequence: TGTGCCAGCTCACCACGATCTGGGATGAACTACGAGCAGTACTTC. It codes for CASSPRSGMNYEQYF.

This rearrangement joins TRBV7-6 to TRBJ2-2; D gene unclear. Germline assignment: CDR1 SGHVS and CDR2 FNYEAQ. The V end lost 0 bases, the J end lost 0 bases, and 11 bases lay between the germline ends. This CDR3 comprises 17 residues. The chain's CDR3 is CASSLARWQSNTGELFF. The CDR3 coding sequence is TGTGCCAGCAGCTTAGCTCGCTGGCAGTCGAACACCGGGGAGCTGTTTTTT.

This chain joins TRBV5-6 and TRBJ2-7; perhaps TRBD1 as D (6 bases). This CDR3 is 13 amino acids long. V was clipped by 0 bases and J by 7 bases, with 11 bases between them. Germline CDR1 SGHDT, CDR2 YYEEEE. The CDR3 is CASSLATGGEQYF. The CDR3 region has the DNA TGTGCCAGCAGCTTGGCGACAGGAGGAGAGCAGTACTTC.

The chain is built from TRBV19 and TRBJ1-2, with D hard to call. CDR1 is LNHDA and CDR2 is SQIVND in the germline V gene (reference sequence). Deletions cut 3 bases from V and 8 bases from J, with 13 bases between. The CDR3 length is 13 residues. The CDR3, as DNA: TGTGCCAGTAGTATGATGAGATTGGGCGGCTACACCTTC. It encodes CASSMMRLGGYTF.

A note on this clone: The same CDR3 also results from other DNA sequences found in this sample. The chain is built from TRBV7-2 and TRBJ2-7; D ambiguous. V gave up 0 bases and J gave up 0 bases, with 6 bases separating them. The CDR3 has 14 residues. Per the germline V gene, CDR1 is SGHTA and CDR2 is FQGNSA. CDR3 coding DNA: TGTGCCAGCAGCTTAGCGGGGTTCTCCTACGAGCAGTACTTC. Its protein is CASSLAGFSYEQYF. Variable domain in full (rest from reference TRBV7-2 and TRBJ2-7): GAGVSQSPSNKVTEKGKDVELRCDPISGHTALYWYRQSLGQGLEFLIYFQGNSAPDKSGLPSDRFSAERTGGSVSTLTIQRTQQEDSAVYLCASSLAGFSYEQYFGPGTRLTVT.

V gene TRBV25-1 combines with J gene TRBJ1-1; no definite D call. Germline values: CDR1 MGHDK, CDR2 SYGVNS. The CDR3 is 12 residues long. Trimming shortened V by 6 bases and J by 4 bases, and 9 bases separated the two germline ends. The chain's CDR3 is CASRLGPTEAFF. CDR3 nucleotide sequence: TGTGCCAGCAGGTTGGGTCCCACTGAAGCTTTCTTT.

This chain connects TRBV18 to TRBJ2-1; 10 positions match TRBD1. Trimming cost V 4 bases and J 6 bases; bases outside gene matches: 6. The length of the CDR3 is 15 residues. Germline CDR1 KGHSH, CDR2 LQKENI. The CDR3 nucleotides read TGTGCCAGCTCACTAACGGGACAGGGGCCCAATGAGCAGTTCTTC. Encoded protein: CASSLTGQGPNEQFF.

The chain joins TRBV25-1 to TRBJ2-5; D possibly matches TRBD1 or TRBD2 (5 bases each). Trimming pared 8 bases from V and 5 bases from J, leaving 18 bases between. Germline-derived CDR1 and CDR2 are MGHDK and SYGVNS. This CDR3 spans 14 amino acids. The CDR3 region is CASGGGPGRETQYF. The CDR3 nucleotides are TGTGCCAGCGGTGGGGGACCCGGACGGGAGACCCAGTACTTC.

The V call is TRBV28, the J call TRBJ1-1; D might be TRBD1 (5 bases). V was pared by 2 bases and J by 3 bases, with 10 bases between. The CDR3 consists of 14 residues. Germline CDR1 and CDR2: MDHEN and SYDVKM. The CDR3 reads CASSLPGRDTEAFF. The CDR3 DNA is TGTGCCAGCAGTTTACCCGGCAGGGACACTGAAGCTTTCTTT.

The chain is built from TRBV18 and TRBJ2-5; 7 nucleotides align to TRBD2. The CDR3 consists of 14 residues. J lost 3 bases, V lost 4 bases, and 5 bases had no gene match. Germline V gene sequence: CDR1 KGHSH, CDR2 LQKENI. The CDR3, as DNA: TGTGCCAGCTCACTCGGCGCGGGGGAAGAGACCCAGTACTTC. Translation: CASSLGAGEETQYF. Full variable domain (remainder filled in from reference TRBV18 and TRBJ2-5): NAGVMQNPRHLVRRRGQEARLRCSPMKGHSHVYWYRQLPEEGLKFMVYLQKENIIDESGMPKERFSAEFPKEGPSILRIQQVVRGDSAAYFCASSLGAGEETQYFGPGTRLLVL.

Comment on this clone: This same CDR3 is encoded by further DNA sequences in the sample. Written as DNA, the CDR3 is TGTGCCAGCAGTTTGTACCCGGGACAGATTAATCAGCCCCAGCATTTT. As protein: CASSLYPGQINQPQHF. The rearrangement links TRBV28 to TRBJ1-5; 7 bases agree with TRBD1. The CDR3 consists of 16 residues. V was pared by 3 bases and J by 4 bases, with 9 bases of the junction left unmatched. Germline CDR1 is MDHEN and CDR2 is SYDVKM.

This clone was seen just once. This sequence joins TRBV18 and TRBJ1-1, with a tentative D call TRBD1 (5 bases). The germline V and J ends were trimmed by 5 bases and 10 bases, with 14 bases remaining between them. Germline loops: CDR1 KGHSH, CDR2 LQKENI. The CDR3 totals 12 residues. DNA for the CDR3: TGTGCCAGCTCAGCGGTCGATGGGGGAGCTTTCTTT. This sequence encodes CASSAVDGGAFF.